Presented here are 7 T cell receptor beta chains from one specimen sequenced in a study of cytomegalovirus exposure and HLA in healthy donors. In the PCR, 60 Vbeta and 13 Jbeta primers were used. Produced via immunoSEQ multiplex PCR; TCRdb's table is partial and in-frame only. In the table there are more than 95,000 clones, about 80% of which are singletons. Sequences were obtained from PBMCs. These TCRs come from a woman between 50 and 59 years old in good health and CMV-seronegative.

This chain links TRBV27 with TRBJ2-1; 14 positions agree with TRBD2. Germline V CDR1 and CDR2: MNHEY, SMNVEV (reference sequence). The CDR3 totals 16 residues. After removal of 8 bases from V and 7 bases from J, the junction contained 10 bases not matched to a gene. The CDR3 DNA reads TGTGCCAGCGGATTGGGACTAGCGGGAGTAGAAAATGAGCAGTTCTTC. This gives the protein CASGLGLAGVENEQFF.

This rearrangement joins TRBV10-2 to TRBJ1-2; D remains ambiguous. V lost 7 bases to trimming and J lost 5 bases, with 17 bases between them. Germline CDR1 is WSHSY and CDR2 is SAAADI. This CDR3 has 14 amino acids. The CDR3 DNA follows: TGCGCCAGCAATACGGGAGGGCCGGGGTATGGCTACACCTTC. Protein: CASNTGGPGYGYTF.

The rearrangement links TRBV2 to TRBJ1-4; D is possibly TRBD1 (6 bases). The germline V and J ends were trimmed by 6 bases and 4 bases, with 15 bases remaining between them. The CDR3 consists of 15 residues. Looked up from germline, CDR1 is SNHLY and CDR2 is FYNNEI. CDR3 DNA sequence: TGTGCCAGCAGAAATCGACAGGCGCATAATGAAAAACTGTTTTTT. This sequence encodes CASRNRQAHNEKLFF.

V usage is TRBV11-3 and J usage is TRBJ1-2; D remains unclear. The CDR3 extends over 16 amino acids. The germline V gene encodes CDR1 SGHNT and CDR2 YENEEA. V lost 2 bases and J lost 2, with 15 bases in between. CDR3 loop: CASSLPLGRGNYGYTF. CDR3 sequence (DNA): TGTGCCAGCAGCTTACCATTAGGACGGGGAAACTATGGCTACACCTTC. The full variable domain, rest sourced from reference TRBV11-3 and TRBJ1-2, is EAGVVQSPRYKIIEKKQPVAFWCNPISGHNTLYWYLQNLGQGPELLIRYENEEAVDDSQLPKDRFSAERLKGVDSTLKIQPAELGDSAVYLCASSLPLGRGNYGYTFGSGTRLTVV.

This chain connects TRBV6-4 to TRBJ2-6; 8 nucleotides match TRBD1. CDR3 length: 19 amino acids. Trimming took 10 bases from V and 0 from J; bases not matched to a gene: 17. Germline V lookup: CDR1 MRHNA, CDR2 SNTAGT. CDR3 in DNA: TGTGCCACACCCGGGGTGTGGGACAGGCTTACCTCTGGGGCCAACGTCCTGACTTTC. Translation gives CATPGVWDRLTSGANVLTF.

This rearrangement joins TRBV19 to TRBJ2-3, with 11 nucleotides matching TRBD1. The CDR3 has 15 residues. J lost 6 bases, V lost 5 bases, and 7 bases had no gene match. CDR1 and CDR2 from the germline V gene are LNHDA and SQIVND (reference sequence). Here the CDR3 reads CASSPWTGGVDTQYF. CDR3 nucleotide sequence: TGTGCCAGTAGTCCATGGACAGGGGGCGTGGATACGCAGTATTTT. The complete variable domain, with remaining parts taken from reference TRBV19 and TRBJ2-3, reads DGGITQSPKYLFRKEGQNVTLSCEQNLNHDAMYWYRQDPGQGLRLIYYSQIVNDFQKGDIAEGYSVSREKKESFPLTVTSAQKNPTAFYLCASSPWTGGVDTQYFGPGTRLTVL.

This sequence joins TRBV27 and TRBJ2-2, with 12 bases fitting TRBD1. Germline CDR1 reads MNHEY; CDR2 reads SMNVEV (reference sequence). The CDR3 spans 16 residues. The V segment lost 6 bases and the J segment 7 bases; nucleotides outside the gene matches: 9. The CDR3 is CASRMGQGARNGELFF. The CDR3 DNA is TGTGCCAGCAGGATGGGACAGGGGGCGAGGAACGGGGAGCTGTTTTTT.